This TCR beta chain was retrieved from a study of CD8 T cells in Susac syndrome. This clonotype is a singleton in its sample. Germline values: CDR1 GTSNPN, CDR2 SVGIG (reference sequence). The V end was cut by 3 bases, the J end by 10 bases, with 10 bases between. This CDR3 comprises 12 residues. 0.5 to 1 ug RNA was reverse transcribed with random hexamers. Each CDR3 protein is one row after TCRdb ran MiXCR on the immunoSEQ multiplex PCR reads. The repertoire consists of under 200,000 distinct CDR3 sequences, with around 94% occurring once and the leading ten covering more than 0.12%. What was sequenced was CD4+ T cells from PBMCs. The V gene is TRBV30, the J gene TRBJ1-6; no clear D gene. The origin of this receptor is a human donor in good health. DNA for the CDR3: TGTGCCTGGAGGCCCCCGGGGTCACCCCTCCACTTT. It yields the protein CAWRPPGSPLHF. The full variable domain, its missing parts supplied by reference TRBV30 and TRBJ1-6, is SQTIHQWPATLVQPVGSPLSLECTVEGTSNPNLYWYRQAAGRGLQLLFYSVGIGQISSEVPQNLSASRPQDRQFILSSKKLLLSDSGFYLCAWRPPGSPLHFGNGTRLTVT.